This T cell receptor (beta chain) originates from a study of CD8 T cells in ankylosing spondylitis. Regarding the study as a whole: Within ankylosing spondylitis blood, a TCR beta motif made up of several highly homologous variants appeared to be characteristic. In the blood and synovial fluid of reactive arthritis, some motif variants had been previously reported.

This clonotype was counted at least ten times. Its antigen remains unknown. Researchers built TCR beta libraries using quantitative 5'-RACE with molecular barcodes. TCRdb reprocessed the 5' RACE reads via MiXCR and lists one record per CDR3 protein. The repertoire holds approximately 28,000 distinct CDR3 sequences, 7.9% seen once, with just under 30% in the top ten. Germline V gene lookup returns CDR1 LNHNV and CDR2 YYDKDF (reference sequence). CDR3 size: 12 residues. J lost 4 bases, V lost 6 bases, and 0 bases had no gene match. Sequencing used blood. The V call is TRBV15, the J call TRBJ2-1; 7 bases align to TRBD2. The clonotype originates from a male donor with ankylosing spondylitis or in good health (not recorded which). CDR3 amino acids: CATSSGYNEQFF. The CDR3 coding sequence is TGTGCCACCAGTAGCGGGTACAATGAGCAGTTCTTC.